These T cell receptor beta chains were read from a single sample in a study of draining lymph node invasion in breast cancer. MiXCR, run by TCRdb on the bulk RNA-seq reads, gives a single entry per CDR3 protein. Here the sample spans a few thousand distinct CDR3 sequences, around 64% being singletons. Sequencing was done on a sample of sorted memory Tregs from a lymph node. The receptors derive from a female donor with luminal breast cancer. CDR3s include the opening cysteine and the closing phenylalanine or tryptophan. D genes are given only for firm matches. Not every row has a clone size; where given, it reads once, few, many or a size class.

j_call: TRBJ1-6
clone_size: .
v_call: TRBV6-6
d_call: TRBD1
cdr3_aa: CASSYTSGGDSPLHF
cdr3_nt: TGTGCCAGCAGTTATACGTCAGGGGGGGACTCACCCCTCCACTTT

j_call: TRBJ2-1
clone_size: .
v_call: TRBV6-5
d_call: .
cdr3_aa: CASKTTAAQGYNEQFF
cdr3_nt: TGTGCCAGCAAAACAACCGCAGCTCAGGGCTACAATGAGCAGTTCTTC

j_call: TRBJ2-1
clone_size: once
v_call: TRBV29-1
d_call: TRBD2
cdr3_aa: CSVELAGRNELFF
cdr3_nt: TGCAGCGTTGAACTAGCGGGTCGGAATGAGCTGTTCTTC

j_call: TRBJ2-3
clone_size: few
v_call: TRBV10-2
d_call: .
cdr3_aa: CASRLQGADTQYF
cdr3_nt: TGCGCCAGCCGGCTTCAGGGTGCCGATACGCAGTATTTT

j_call: TRBJ1-5
clone_size: .
v_call: TRBV10-3
d_call: .
cdr3_aa: CAISGGTANGQPQHF
cdr3_nt: TGTGCCATCAGTGGAGGGACCGCTAACGGTCAGCCCCAGCATTTT

j_call: TRBJ1-3
clone_size: .
v_call: TRBV10-3
d_call: .
cdr3_aa: CAIAQTLSRNTIYF
cdr3_nt: TGTGCCATCGCCCAGACTCTTTCTCGAAACACCATATATTTT

j_call: TRBJ2-1
clone_size: .
v_call: TRBV28
d_call: TRBD1
cdr3_aa: CASSLTGSGEQFF
cdr3_nt: TGTGCCAGCAGTTTGACAGGGTCAGGTGAGCAGTTCTTC

j_call: TRBJ1-6
clone_size: .
v_call: TRBV6-6
d_call: .
cdr3_aa: CASSPTGVNSPLHF
cdr3_nt: TGTGCCAGCAGTCCCACAGGAGTAAATTCACCCCTCCACTTT

j_call: TRBJ1-6
clone_size: .
v_call: TRBV7-9
d_call: .
cdr3_aa: CASSLGDTMNSPLHF
cdr3_nt: TGTGCCAGCAGCTTAGGGGACACGATGAATTCACCCCTCCACTTT

j_call: TRBJ2-3
clone_size: .
v_call: TRBV19
d_call: .
cdr3_aa: CASSLADTQYF
cdr3_nt: TGTGCCAGTAGTTTGGCAGATACGCAGTATTTT

j_call: TRBJ1-6
clone_size: once
v_call: TRBV4-1
d_call: .
cdr3_aa: CASSPIGGTYNSPLHF
cdr3_nt: TGCGCCAGCAGCCCTATCGGGGGGACGTATAATTCACCCCTCCACTTT

j_call: TRBJ1-1
clone_size: .
v_call: TRBV27
d_call: .
cdr3_aa: CASRWGDWTEAFF
cdr3_nt: TGTGCCAGCAGATGGGGGGATTGGACTGAAGCTTTCTTT

j_call: TRBJ1-1
clone_size: .
v_call: TRBV25-1
d_call: .
cdr3_aa: CASGTNTEAFF
cdr3_nt: TGTGCCTCAGGGACCAACACTGAAGCTTTCTTT

j_call: TRBJ1-2
clone_size: once
v_call: TRBV28
d_call: TRBD1
cdr3_aa: CASSLSTGNFYGYTF
cdr3_nt: TGTGCCAGCAGTTTATCGACAGGGAACTTCTATGGCTACACCTTC

j_call: TRBJ1-5
clone_size: few
v_call: TRBV18
d_call: TRBD1
cdr3_aa: CASSPGTGEGPQHF
cdr3_nt: TGTGCCAGCTCACCCGGGACAGGGGAAGGTCCCCAGCATTTT

j_call: TRBJ1-2
clone_size: .
v_call: TRBV4-2
d_call: .
cdr3_aa: CASSKDPGRYGYTF
cdr3_nt: TGTGCCAGCAGCAAGGACCCGGGACGCTATGGCTACACCTTC

j_call: TRBJ2-1
clone_size: .
v_call: TRBV5-1
d_call: TRBD2
cdr3_aa: CASSFLAGNYNEQFF
cdr3_nt: TGCGCCAGCAGCTTCTTAGCGGGGAACTACAATGAGCAGTTCTTC

j_call: TRBJ2-5
clone_size: .
v_call: TRBV2
d_call: .
cdr3_aa: CASRELQETQYF
cdr3_nt: TGTGCCAGCAGGGAGCTTCAAGAGACCCAGTACTTC

j_call: TRBJ2-3
clone_size: .
v_call: TRBV7-9
d_call: TRBD2
cdr3_aa: CASSLPERGDTDTQYF
cdr3_nt: TGTGCCAGCAGCTTACCTGAGCGGGGGGACACAGATACGCAGTATTTT

j_call: TRBJ2-5
clone_size: .
v_call: TRBV7-3
d_call: .
cdr3_aa: CANSLTVWETQYF
cdr3_nt: TGTGCCAACAGCTTAACGGTCTGGGAGACCCAGTACTTC

j_call: TRBJ2-2
clone_size: .
v_call: TRBV10-3
d_call: .
cdr3_aa: CAISDRSGNTGELFF
cdr3_nt: TGTGCCATCAGTGACCGGTCGGGGAACACCGGGGAGCTGTTTTTT

j_call: TRBJ2-1
clone_size: few
v_call: TRBV6-5
d_call: .
cdr3_aa: CASSRQDSFRDEQFF
cdr3_nt: TGTGCCAGCAGTCGACAGGACTCATTTCGAGATGAGCAGTTCTTC

j_call: TRBJ2-7
clone_size: few
v_call: TRBV3-1
d_call: .
cdr3_aa: CASSQRLGVLGQYF
cdr3_nt: TGTGCCAGCAGCCAACGTCTCGGGGTCTTGGGGCAGTACTTC

j_call: TRBJ2-7
clone_size: .
v_call: TRBV3-1
d_call: TRBD1
cdr3_aa: CASSRSGTGAYEQYF
cdr3_nt: TGTGCCAGCAGCCGTTCCGGGACAGGGGCATACGAGCAGTACTTC

j_call: TRBJ2-2
clone_size: .
v_call: TRBV24-1
d_call: .
cdr3_aa: CATSDSWTPGELFF
cdr3_nt: TGTGCCACCAGTGATTCGTGGACACCCGGGGAGCTGTTTTTT

j_call: TRBJ1-2
clone_size: .
v_call: TRBV29-1
d_call: .
cdr3_aa: CSVNGESGGSGYGYTF
cdr3_nt: TGCAGCGTTAATGGCGAGTCTGGAGGGTCGGGGTATGGCTACACCTTC

j_call: TRBJ1-2
clone_size: .
v_call: TRBV28
d_call: .
cdr3_aa: CASSSRGANYGYTF
cdr3_nt: TGTGCCAGCAGTTCCAGGGGTGCTAACTATGGCTACACCTTC

j_call: TRBJ1-1
clone_size: .
v_call: TRBV24-1
d_call: .
cdr3_aa: CATRLGNTEAFF
cdr3_nt: TGTGCCACCCGTCTTGGGAACACTGAAGCTTTCTTT

j_call: TRBJ1-5
clone_size: few
v_call: TRBV7-9
d_call: TRBD1
cdr3_aa: CASTESDREGQPQHF
cdr3_nt: TGTGCCAGCACAGAATCGGACAGGGAGGGTCAGCCCCAGCATTTT